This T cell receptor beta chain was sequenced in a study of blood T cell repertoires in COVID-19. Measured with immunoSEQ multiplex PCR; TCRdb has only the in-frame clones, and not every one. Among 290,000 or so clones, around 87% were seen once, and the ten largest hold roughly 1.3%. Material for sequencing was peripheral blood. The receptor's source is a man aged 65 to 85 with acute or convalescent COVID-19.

CDR3 sequence: CASSPADRGHGDTQYF. The CDR3 nucleotides are TGTGCCAGTAGTCCTGCTGACAGGGGGCACGGAGATACGCAGTATTTT. The chain employs TRBV19 and TRBJ2-3; 10 bases fit TRBD1. Trimming cost V 5 bases and J 5 bases; bases outside gene matches: 10. CDR1 and CDR2 (germline): LNHDA, SQIVND (reference sequence). This CDR3 comprises 16 residues.